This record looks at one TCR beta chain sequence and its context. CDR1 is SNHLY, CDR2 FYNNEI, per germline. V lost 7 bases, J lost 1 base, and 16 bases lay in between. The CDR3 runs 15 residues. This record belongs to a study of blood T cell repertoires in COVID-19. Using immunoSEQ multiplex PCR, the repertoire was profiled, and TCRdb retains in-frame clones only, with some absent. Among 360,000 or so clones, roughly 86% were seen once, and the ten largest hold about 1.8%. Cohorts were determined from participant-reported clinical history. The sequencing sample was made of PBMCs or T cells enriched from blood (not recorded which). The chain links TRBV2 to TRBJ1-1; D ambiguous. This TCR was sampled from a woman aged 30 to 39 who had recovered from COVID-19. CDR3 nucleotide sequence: TGTGCCAGCACCCCACAGAGGGTATCGAACACTGAAGCTTTCTTT. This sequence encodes CASTPQRVSNTEAFF.